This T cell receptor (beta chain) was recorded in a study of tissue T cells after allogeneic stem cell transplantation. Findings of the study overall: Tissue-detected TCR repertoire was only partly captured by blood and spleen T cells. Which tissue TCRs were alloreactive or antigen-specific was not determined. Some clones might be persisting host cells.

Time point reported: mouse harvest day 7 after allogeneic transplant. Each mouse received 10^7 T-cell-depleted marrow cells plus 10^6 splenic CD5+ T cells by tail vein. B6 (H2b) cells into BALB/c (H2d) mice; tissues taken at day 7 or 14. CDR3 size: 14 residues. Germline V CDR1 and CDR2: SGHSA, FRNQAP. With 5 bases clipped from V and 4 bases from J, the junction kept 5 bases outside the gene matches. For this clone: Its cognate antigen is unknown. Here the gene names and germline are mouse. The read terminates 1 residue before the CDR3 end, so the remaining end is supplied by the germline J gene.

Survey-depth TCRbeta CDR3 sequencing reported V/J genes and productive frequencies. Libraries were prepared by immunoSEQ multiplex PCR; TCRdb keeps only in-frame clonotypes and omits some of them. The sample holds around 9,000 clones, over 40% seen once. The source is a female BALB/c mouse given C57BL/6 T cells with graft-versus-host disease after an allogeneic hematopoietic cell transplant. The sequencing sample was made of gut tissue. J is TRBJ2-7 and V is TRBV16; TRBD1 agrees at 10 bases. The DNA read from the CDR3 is TGTGCAAGCAGCCCCCGGGACAGGGGTTATGAACAGTAC. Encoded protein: CASSPRDRGYEQY. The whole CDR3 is CASSPRDRGYEQYF.